What follows are 5 T cell receptor beta chains derived from one specimen sequenced in a study of shared clonotypes between healthy human individuals. Some clones are missing from TCRdb's copy, which holds only in-frame ones; the method was immunoSEQ multiplex PCR. The top ten hold approximately 0.38% of the sample, which has 1,400,000 or so clones, 97% to 99% seen once. Sequenced: naive CD4+ T cells sorted from blood. Subset specified: CD45RA+ positively selected. The receptors here all came from a man aged 30-40 years in good health.

A note on this clone: At one end the junction does not follow the germline gene, possibly because of a read error. This chain links TRBV27 with TRBJ2-2, with TRBD2 matching over 10 bases. The germline V gene has CDR1 MNHEY and CDR2 SMNVEV (reference sequence). The CDR3 length is 17 residues. For the CDR3, the DNA is TGTGCCAGCAGTGTATCCCCGGTAGCGGGAGGAACCGGGGAGCTGTTTTTT. Amino acids: CASSVSPVAGGTGELFF.

The chain carries TRBV5-4 and TRBJ2-6; maybe TRBD1 (6 bases). The germline V gene has CDR1 SGHNT and CDR2 YYREEE (reference sequence). This CDR3 has 15 residues. Trimming removed 4 bases at V and 2 bases at J, with 10 bases between. The CDR3, as DNA: TGTGCCAGCAGCAGAGACAGGACTGGGGCCAACGTCCTGACTTTC. Protein sequence: CASSRDRTGANVLTF.

This sequence joins TRBV29-1 and TRBJ1-5; D is unclear. The CDR3 has 13 amino acids. V was cut by 4 bases and J by 0 bases, with 7 bases left in between. Germline loops: CDR1 SQVTM, CDR2 ANQGSEA. The CDR3 sequence is CSVGSYSNQPQHF. CDR3 sequence (DNA): TGCAGCGTTGGAAGCTATAGCAATCAGCCCCAGCATTTT. The variable domain in full, with the rest retrieved from reference TRBV29-1 and TRBJ1-5, is SAVISQKPSRDICQRGTSLTIQCQVDSQVTMMFWYRQQPGQSLTLIATANQGSEATYESGFVIDKFPISRPNLTFSTLTVSNMSPEDSSIYLCSVGSYSNQPQHFGDGTRLSIL.

The rearrangement links TRBV6-5 to TRBJ1-2; D remains unclear. The CDR3 covers 11 residues. Per the germline V gene, CDR1 is MNHEY and CDR2 is SVGAGI. V lost 5 bases and J 8 bases, leaving 9 bases between the germline ends. In DNA form, the CDR3 reads TGTGCCAGCAGTAACGCGGGGGGCTACACCTTC. It encodes CASSNAGGYTF.

This chain links TRBV18 with TRBJ2-2, with D perhaps TRBD2 (5 bases). The CDR3 sequence is 17 residues long. Germline lookup yields CDR1 KGHSH and CDR2 LQKENI. Between the trimmed V and J ends, which lost 2 bases and 6 bases, there was a span of 19 bases. The CDR3 DNA reads TGTGCCAGCTCACCAGGATCAGGACTTGGATCCTCCGGGGAGCTGTTTTTT. Protein product: CASSPGSGLGSSGELFF.